One and the same sample provided the 30 T cell receptor beta chains below, sequenced in a study of T cells in Graves' hyperthyroidism and ophthalmopathy. Amplified TCR beta CDR3 regions came from RNA transcripts. The HTBI set primed first-round TCR CDR3 RT-PCR. Each CDR3 protein gets one entry after TCRdb re-called the multiplex PCR reads with MiXCR. This table holds a few hundred thousand distinct CDR3 sequences, more than 20% found once. Material for sequencing was blood. The origin of the receptors is a man in his late teens or twenties with Graves' hyperthyroidism.

The V and J genes are TRBV11-1 and TRBJ1-3; D gene ambiguous. CDR1 and CDR2 from the germline V gene are SGHAT and FQDESV (reference sequence). Trimming cost V 3 bases and J 0 bases, with 12 bases left between them. CDR3 length: 16 residues. CDR3 loop: CASSLFGWSSGNTIYF. CDR3 DNA: TGTGCCAGCAGCTTGTTTGGGTGGAGCTCTGGAAACACCATATATTTT.

This clonotype appeared a few times. The chain combines TRBV18 with TRBJ1-2, with D unclear. Germline CDR1 KGHSH, CDR2 LQKENI. Trimming removed 2 bases at V and 5 bases at J, with 9 bases between. The CDR3 runs to 13 residues. This chain's CDR3 is CASSPAAEYGYTF. CDR3 bases: TGTGCCAGCTCACCAGCGGCAGAATATGGCTACACCTTC.

This clonotype was detected ten times or more. The chain is built from TRBV6-1 and TRBJ2-5, with a weak D call TRBD2 (5 bases). Trimming pared 8 bases from V and 9 bases from J, leaving 22 bases between. CDR1 MNHNS and CDR2 SASEGT come from the germline V gene. The CDR3 has 14 amino acids. The CDR3 sequence is CASGAEASTWAQYF. The CDR3 DNA is TGTGCCAGCGGCGCGGAGGCCTCAACTTGGGCCCAGTACTTC.

This clonotype occurred many times. This chain connects TRBV6-5 to TRBJ1-3, with 7 nucleotides matching TRBD1. This CDR3 is built from 15 residues. Germline assignment: CDR1 MNHEY and CDR2 SVGAGI. After removal of 0 bases from V and 4 bases from J, the junction contained 3 bases not matched to a gene. The CDR3 DNA is TGTGCCAGCAGTTACTCAGGGGGCCGAGGAAACACCATATATTTT. Translation: CASSYSGGRGNTIYF.

V gene TRBV5-1 combines with J gene TRBJ2-2; 10 bases match TRBD2. Germline V lookup: CDR1 SGHRS, CDR2 YFSETQ. The CDR3 extends over 17 amino acids. Trimming cost V 5 bases and J 0 bases; bases outside gene matches: 7. CDR3 residues: CASRGASGGPNTGELFF. CDR3 DNA: TGCGCCAGCAGAGGGGCTAGCGGGGGCCCGAACACCGGGGAGCTGTTTTTT.

The table lists this clonotype with a count of one. The chain combines TRBV6-2 or TRBV6-3 with TRBJ1-2; 9 nucleotides align to TRBD1. This CDR3 spans 14 amino acids. Germline trimming cut 3 bases from V and 6 bases from J; bases unmatched to any gene: 5. Looked up from germline, CDR1 is MNHEY and CDR2 is SVGEGT. The CDR3 nucleotides read TGTGCCAGCAGTTATGGGACAGGGTCTAATGGCTACACCTTC. It yields the protein CASSYGTGSNGYTF.

In this sample, this clonotype turned up many times. The chain employs TRBV4-1 and TRBJ1-1; 9 bases map to TRBD1. The CDR3 covers 15 residues. V lost 2 bases and J lost 6; bases outside the gene matches: 7. The germline gives CDR1 MGHRA, CDR2 YSYEKL. The CDR3 loop is CASSQLGQGSPEAFF. The DNA of the CDR3 is TGCGCCAGCAGCCAATTAGGACAGGGGAGCCCTGAAGCTTTCTTT.

This clonotype was seen many times. DNA of the CDR3: TGTGCCAGCAGTGAAACAGGGGATCATGGCTACACCTTC. Translation gives CASSETGDHGYTF. The chain carries TRBV2 and TRBJ1-2; 7 nucleotides line up with TRBD1. CDR1 SNHLY and CDR2 FYNNEI come from the germline V gene. The CDR3 covers 13 residues. The V and J ends lost 2 bases and 6 bases, in that order; junction bases with no gene match: 3.

This rearrangement joins TRBV5-1 to TRBJ2-7; 7 bases are shared with TRBD1. The CDR3 has 15 residues. Trimming cost V 1 base and J 5 bases; bases outside gene matches: 9. From germline, CDR1 is SGHRS and CDR2 YFSETQ. Here the CDR3 reads CASSLTGALWDEQYF. DNA for the CDR3: TGCGCCAGCAGCTTGACAGGGGCCCTTTGGGACGAGCAGTACTTC.

The rearrangement links TRBV28 to TRBJ1-5, with no clear D. The CDR3 loop spans 14 amino acids. V lost 7 bases to trimming and J lost 8 bases, with 18 bases between them. The germline V gene encodes CDR1 MDHEN and CDR2 SYDVKM. CDR3 nucleotides: TGTGCCAGCACCCGCCCCCTCACACGGGAGCCCCAGCATTTT. Translation: CASTRPLTREPQHF.

The chain joins TRBV19 to TRBJ1-5; D gene uncertain. Germline lookup yields CDR1 LNHDA and CDR2 SQIVND (reference sequence). This CDR3 comprises 15 residues. V lost 4 bases to trimming and J lost 0 bases, with 10 bases between them. CDR3: CASSTSTNSNQPQHF. In DNA form, the CDR3 reads TGTGCCAGTAGTACCTCCACGAATAGCAATCAGCCCCAGCATTTT.

This chain links TRBV12-3 or TRBV12-4 with TRBJ2-5, with D tentatively TRBD1 (7 bases). V was pared by 7 bases and J by 5 bases, with 17 bases between. This CDR3 is 14 amino acids long. CDR3: CASTLQGGEETQYF. The CDR3 coding sequence is TGTGCCAGCACCTTGCAGGGGGGAGAGGAGACCCAGTACTTC.

This clonotype was counted at least ten times. The CDR3 nucleotides are TGTGCCAGCAGTGCCTGGGTCGGGACAGATAACTATGGCTACACCTTC. The encoded protein is CASSAWVGTDNYGYTF. This rearrangement joins TRBV6-1 to TRBJ1-2; 7 nucleotides align to TRBD1. V lost 4 bases to trimming and J lost 1 base; unmatched junction nucleotides: 9. This CDR3 has 16 amino acids. Germline loops: CDR1 MNHNS, CDR2 SASEGT.

CDR3 loop: CASSDLGVKTQYF. CDR3 DNA: TGTGCCAGCAGTGACCTGGGGGTGAAGACCCAGTACTTC. J is TRBJ2-5 and V is TRBV12-3 or TRBV12-4; D could derive from TRBD1 or TRBD2 (5 bases each). V lost 5 bases, J lost 6 bases, and 13 bases lay in between. CDR3 length: 13 amino acids.

There are many counts of this clonotype. This chain uses TRBV2 with TRBJ2-7, with a weak D call TRBD1 (6 bases). Trimming stripped 5 bases from V and 6 bases from J, with 17 bases between. This CDR3 has 14 amino acids. Germline assignment: CDR1 SNHLY and CDR2 FYNNEI. The CDR3 sequence is CASSIKTGVGEQYF. CDR3 nucleotides: TGTGCCAGCAGTATAAAGACAGGAGTGGGCGAGCAGTACTTC.

The V and J genes are TRBV2 and TRBJ1-2; 10 bases are shared with TRBD1. CDR3 length equals 16 residues. Germline assignment: CDR1 SNHLY and CDR2 FYNNEI. Losses at the gene ends were 8 bases for V and 1 base for J; bases not matched to a gene: 10. The CDR3 nucleotides are TGTGCCAGCCATTGGGGACAGGGGAATCTTAACTATGGCTACACCTTC. Its translation is CASHWGQGNLNYGYTF. Combining the CDR3 with reference TRBV2 and TRBJ1-2 gives the whole variable domain EPEVTQTPSHQVTQMGQEVILRCVPISNHLYFYWYRQILGQKVEFLVSFYNNEISEKSEIFDDQFSVERPDGSNFTLKIRSTKLEDSAMYFCASHWGQGNLNYGYTFGSGTRLTVV.

This clonotype was picked up many times. The CDR3 DNA is TGTGCCAGCAAAAGCACGGAACTTAACTATGGCTACACCTTC. Its translation: CASKSTELNYGYTF. The J gene is TRBJ1-2, the V gene TRBV2, with D hard to call. The CDR3 spans 14 residues. Trimming pared 7 bases from V and 1 base from J, leaving 13 bases between. Germline V gives CDR1 SNHLY, CDR2 FYNNEI. The variable domain in full, with the rest retrieved from reference TRBV2 and TRBJ1-2, is EPEVTQTPSHQVTQMGQEVILRCVPISNHLYFYWYRQILGQKVEFLVSFYNNEISEKSEIFDDQFSVERPDGSNFTLKIRSTKLEDSAMYFCASKSTELNYGYTFGSGTRLTVV.

There are many counts of this clonotype. The J gene is TRBJ1-1, the V gene TRBV5-6, with 8 positions matching TRBD1. The ends lost 4 bases at V and 10 bases at J; junction bases unmatched: 9. This CDR3 has 13 amino acids. CDR1 and CDR2 (germline): SGHDT, YYEEEE. CDR3 residues: CASSEDRAEVAFF. CDR3 sequence (DNA): TGTGCCAGCAGCGAGGACAGGGCCGAAGTAGCTTTCTTT.

This clonotype was counted only a few times. The chain joins TRBV6-4 to TRBJ1-5, with 9 bases fitting TRBD1. This CDR3 contains 17 residues. Trimming at V came to 5 bases and at J to 4 bases, leaving 12 bases not matched to a gene. Germline CDR1 reads MRHNA; CDR2 reads SNTAGT. DNA of the CDR3: TGTGCCAGCAGTCTCTCGGGGGGACAGGGACTTAATCAGCCCCAGCATTTT. Protein product: CASSLSGGQGLNQPQHF.

There are many counts of this clonotype. The chain carries TRBV27 and TRBJ2-2; D remains unclear. Germline CDR1 MNHEY, CDR2 SMNVEV (reference sequence). The CDR3 contains 14 residues. V lost 8 bases, J lost 4 bases, and 14 bases lay in between. The CDR3 spells CASCWRPGTGELFF. CDR3 sequence (DNA): TGTGCCAGCTGCTGGCGCCCAGGCACCGGGGAGCTGTTTTTT.

The table lists this clonotype with many counts. V usage is TRBV28 and J usage is TRBJ1-5; D is uncertain. V lost 3 bases, J lost 0 bases, and 12 bases lay in between. Germline V gives CDR1 MDHEN, CDR2 SYDVKM. The CDR3 contains 16 residues. CDR3 in amino acids: CASSFGRAISNQPQHF. DNA of the CDR3: TGTGCCAGCAGTTTCGGACGTGCAATTAGCAATCAGCCCCAGCATTTT.

Concerning this clonotype itself: A much larger clonotype is one base distant, so this may be a read error. This chain connects TRBV5-1 to TRBJ1-2; D gene unclear. CDR3 size: 12 residues. From germline, CDR1 is SGHRS and CDR2 YFSETQ. The CDR3 protein is CASSPGGKGCTF. CDR3 in DNA: TGCGCCAGCAGTCCTGGAGGGAAAGGCTGCACCTTC. Full variable domain (rest looked up from reference TRBV5-1 and TRBJ1-2): KAGVTQTPRYLIKTRGQQVTLSCSPISGHRSVSWYQQTPGQGLQFLFEYFSETQRNKGNFPGRFSGRQFSNSRSEMNVSTLELGDSALYLCASSPGGKGCTFGSGTRLTVV.

In this sample, this clonotype turned up once. The chain uses TRBV6-1 and TRBJ1-2; D gene ambiguous. Germline CDR1 and CDR2: MNHNS and SASEGT. This CDR3 has 12 amino acids. Trimming left V 10 bases short and J 5 bases short, with 14 bases between. The chain's CDR3 is CANFDKKYGYTF. Written as DNA, the CDR3 is TGTGCCAACTTTGACAAGAAGTATGGCTACACCTTC.

This clonotype was counted at least ten times. The chain links TRBV12-3 or TRBV12-4 to TRBJ1-1, with a tentative D call TRBD1 (6 bases). Trimming pared 6 bases from V and 1 base from J, leaving 15 bases between. The CDR3 is 15 amino acids. This chain's CDR3 is CASSRYRAKNTEAFF. The CDR3 bases are TGTGCCAGCAGCCGTTACAGGGCGAAGAACACTGAAGCTTTCTTT.

The table lists this clonotype with a few counts. The chain uses TRBV30 and TRBJ1-1; tentatively, D is TRBD1 (6 bases). The CDR3 totals 14 residues. Per the germline V gene, CDR1 is GTSNPN and CDR2 is SVGIG (reference sequence). Trimming shortened V by 2 bases and J by 0 bases, and 10 bases separated the two germline ends. CDR3 DNA: TGTGCCTGGAGTAAAACAGGGTTGAACACTGAAGCTTTCTTT. The encoded protein is CAWSKTGLNTEAFF.

V usage is TRBV7-9 and J usage is TRBJ1-2; the D gene is possibly TRBD1 (6 bases). The ends were cut back, 2 bases at V and 8 bases at J, with 12 bases in the middle. The CDR3 totals 13 residues. The germline V gene encodes CDR1 SEHNR and CDR2 FQNEAQ (reference sequence). The CDR3 loop is CASSLTYREGYTF. CDR3 DNA: TGTGCCAGCAGCTTAACCTACAGGGAAGGCTACACCTTC.

This clonotype has ten or more counts. The rearrangement joins TRBV27 to TRBJ2-2; TRBD2 aligns across 11 bases. Per the germline V gene, CDR1 is MNHEY and CDR2 is SMNVEV (reference sequence). V gave up 7 bases and J gave up 7 bases; unmatched junction bases: 11. The CDR3 spans 16 residues. This chain's CDR3 is CASTPNGLAGRGELFF. CDR3 DNA: TGTGCCAGCACCCCAAACGGACTAGCGGGCCGCGGGGAGCTGTTTTTT.

This clonotype was observed at least ten times. This rearrangement joins TRBV11-2 to TRBJ1-1; 7 positions match TRBD1. CDR3 size: 13 residues. Trimming cost V 8 bases and J 4 bases; bases outside gene matches: 7. Germline V gene sequence: CDR1 SGHAT, CDR2 FQNNGV. The CDR3 region is CASGEGASTEAFF. The DNA of the CDR3 is TGTGCCAGCGGGGAGGGGGCGAGCACTGAAGCTTTCTTT. Together with reference TRBV11-2 and TRBJ1-1, the CDR3 gives the full variable domain: EAGVAQSPRYKIIEKRQSVAFWCNPISGHATLYWYQQILGQGPKLLIQFQNNGVVDDSQLPKDRFSAERLKGVDSTLKIQPAKLEDSAVYLCASGEGASTEAFFGQGTRLTVV.

J is TRBJ1-2 and V is TRBV29-1; unclear D gene. The germline gives CDR1 SQVTM, CDR2 ANQGSEA. This CDR3 spans 13 amino acids. The V gene lost 4 bases and the J gene lost 3 bases, with 12 bases spanning the gap. Written as DNA, the CDR3 is TGCAGCGTTGCCGAATCCGGAGACTATGGCTACACCTTC. Residues: CSVAESGDYGYTF.

This clonotype was observed many times. The V gene is TRBV20-1, the J gene TRBJ2-2; 11 nucleotides align to TRBD2. V dropped 6 bases and J dropped 6; count of bases not matched to a gene: 15. Germline CDR1 and CDR2: DFQATT and SNEGSKA (reference sequence). This CDR3 contains 17 residues. The CDR3 loop reads CSANPLAGGPGSGELFF. CDR3 nucleotide sequence: TGCAGTGCAAACCCTCTAGCGGGGGGCCCAGGATCCGGGGAGCTGTTTTTT.